The sequence of this T cell receptor (beta chain) was determined in a study of blood T cell repertoires in COVID-19. Across the study: Nucleic acid was either cDNA or gDNA, and it came from T cells, B-cell-depleted T cells, or PBMCs.

The repertoire was sequenced with immunoSEQ multiplex PCR; TCRdb's copy has only in-frame clones and lacks some. The sample shows about 200,000 clones, roughly 84% of them seen only once. Seattle enrolled patients during active infection and tracked them longitudinally. The germline gives CDR1 SGHKS, CDR2 YYEKEE (reference sequence). The CDR3 spans 14 residues. Unmatched junction bases numbered 4, after V lost 4 bases and J lost 0 bases. This TCR was sampled from a man aged 50-60 years with COVID-19, enrolled during active disease. The rearrangement joins TRBV5-5 to TRBJ2-7; 7 bases are shared with TRBD2. Specimen: peripheral blood. Here the CDR3 reads CASSLSGTSYEQYF. The DNA of the CDR3 is TGTGCCAGCAGCCTGAGCGGGACCTCCTACGAGCAGTACTTC.